Below, one TCR beta chain is given with its context. TCRdb reprocessed the 5' RACE reads with MiXCR, giving one entry per CDR3 protein. The sample holds roughly 54,000 distinct CDR3 sequences, over 15% seen once. V shed 1 base and J 8 bases; nucleotides not matched to a gene: 16. The CDR3 extends over 20 amino acids. CDR1 is SGHVS and CDR2 is FNYEAQ in the germline V gene. The rearrangement links TRBV7-6 to TRBJ2-1; 14 nucleotides match TRBD2. The sample comprised naive CD4+ T cells sorted from blood. Subset of the sample: naive CD4+ T cells, CD4+CD45RA+CD25-. The source of this sequence is a female donor with breast cancer. The CDR3 DNA reads as TGTGCCAGCAGCTTAGAGAGTCCCGAGCGGGGACTAGCGGGAGCACATGAGCAGTTCTTC. Its translation is CASSLESPERGLAGAHEQFF.